What follows are 23 T cell receptor beta chains derived from one specimen sequenced in a study of shared clonotypes between healthy human individuals. CD45RO-negative, CCR7-selected cells formed the naive CD8 fraction, which excluded terminally differentiated effector memory CD45RA+ cells. Data came from immunoSEQ multiplex PCR; TCRdb stores just in-frame clones and leaves some out. The sample holds about 600,000 clones, 98% seen once. Specimen: naive CD8+ T cells sorted from blood. The receptors originated from a young man in good health.

The genes are TRBV7-9 and TRBJ2-7, with D perhaps given as TRBD1 or TRBD2 (5 bases each). Germline-derived CDR1 and CDR2 are SEHNR and FQNEAQ (reference sequence). V was trimmed by 5 bases and J by 2 bases, leaving 13 bases between them. The length of the CDR3 is 14 residues. CDR3: CASSIRDGTYEQYF. The CDR3 coding sequence is TGTGCCAGCAGCATCCGGGACGGCACCTACGAGCAGTACTTC. Complete variable domain (other parts from reference TRBV7-9 and TRBJ2-7): DTGVSQNPRHKITKRGQNVTFRCDPISEHNRLYWYRQTLGQGPEFLTYFQNEAQLEKSRLLSDRFSAERPKGSFSTLEIQRTEQGDSAMYLCASSIRDGTYEQYFGPGTRLTVT.

The chain joins TRBV6-5 to TRBJ1-1; weak D call: TRBD1 (5 bases). The CDR3 is made up of 13 amino acids. The germline V gene encodes CDR1 MNHEY and CDR2 SVGAGI. With 4 bases removed from V and 8 bases from J, the gap between germline ends came to 14 bases. The CDR3 region is CASSLGPGTEAFF. The CDR3 DNA follows: TGTGCCAGCAGTTTGGGACCAGGGACCGAAGCTTTCTTT.

V and J are TRBV27 and TRBJ2-2, with TRBD2 matching over 12 bases. Looked up from germline, CDR1 is MNHEY and CDR2 is SMNVEV (reference sequence). The CDR3 is 18 residues long. The trim removed 1 base at V and 4 bases at J, leaving 7 bases unmatched. The CDR3 DNA sequence: TGTGCCAGCAGTTTATTCCTAGCGGGAGGGCCAGGCACCGGGGAGCTGTTTTTT. Translating it yields CASSLFLAGGPGTGELFF.

The chain recombines TRBV4-1 with TRBJ1-5, with D hard to call. The V gene's germline CDR1 is MGHRA and CDR2 YSYEKL. The CDR3 is 16 residues long. V was pared by 0 bases and J by 5 bases, with 14 bases between. Here the CDR3 DNA reads TGCGCCAGCAGCCAAGAGGAGTCCCTGAAGTATCAGCCCCAGCATTTT. Translation: CASSQEESLKYQPQHF.

The chain carries TRBV27 and TRBJ2-5; D unresolved. Per germline, CDR1 MNHEY and CDR2 SMNVEV (reference sequence). This CDR3 has 18 amino acids. V gave up 3 bases and J gave up 5 bases, with 25 bases separating them. CDR3 nucleotides: TGTGCCAGCAGTTTTGGGCTCCCGTTAGATAAGATGGAGGAGACCCAGTACTTC. This encodes CASSFGLPLDKMEETQYF.

This chain connects TRBV7-9 to TRBJ2-1; D is unclear. The V gene lost 1 base and the J gene lost 8 bases, with 9 bases spanning the gap. Germline V gives CDR1 SEHNR, CDR2 FQNEAQ (reference sequence). This CDR3 is 13 amino acids long. In DNA, the CDR3 is TGTGCCAGCAGCTTAGTAGAACGCGATGAGCAGTTCTTC. It codes for CASSLVERDEQFF.

The chain uses TRBV7-9 and TRBJ2-1; D not resolved. V lost 1 base, J lost 0 bases, and 7 bases lay in between. The CDR3 extends over 15 amino acids. Germline V gives CDR1 SEHNR, CDR2 FQNEAQ (reference sequence). This chain's CDR3 is CASSLVGNSYNEQFF. The CDR3 DNA sequence: TGTGCCAGCAGCTTAGTAGGGAACTCCTACAATGAGCAGTTCTTC.

This clone was found once. This chain links TRBV11-3 with TRBJ2-1; D is ambiguous. V lost 2 bases, J lost 6 bases, and 5 bases lay in between. The germline V gene has CDR1 SGHNT and CDR2 YENEEA. CDR3 size: 12 residues. The CDR3 region is CASSLLSNEQFF. CDR3 sequence (DNA): TGTGCCAGCAGCTTATTAAGCAATGAGCAGTTCTTC.

The V call is TRBV5-5, the J call TRBJ2-2, with 10 nucleotides matching TRBD1. Germline CDR1 reads SGHKS; CDR2 reads YYEKEE (reference sequence). V was pared by 1 base and J by 7 bases, with 4 bases of the junction left unmatched. This CDR3 region has 15 residues. This chain's CDR3 is CASSLKDRGFGELFF. CDR3 DNA sequence: TGTGCCAGCAGCTTGAAGGACAGGGGGTTCGGGGAGCTGTTTTTT.

This chain uses TRBV14 with TRBJ2-2; no reliable D call. CDR1 and CDR2 from the germline V gene are SGHDN and FVKESK. Trimming pared 4 bases from V and 5 bases from J, leaving 17 bases between. The CDR3 is 16 amino acids. In nucleotides, the CDR3 is TGTGCCAGCAGCCCCGGGCCTCTCTTGAGGACCGGGGAGCTGTTTTTT. This encodes CASSPGPLLRTGELFF. Using reference TRBV14 and TRBJ2-2 for the parts outside the CDR3, the full variable domain is EAGVTQFPSHSVIEKGQTVTLRCDPISGHDNLYWYRRVMGKEIKFLLHFVKESKQDESGMPNNRFLAERTGGTYSTLKVQPAELEDSGVYFCASSPGPLLRTGELFFGEGSRLTVL.

This chain links TRBV5-1 with TRBJ2-1; 7 positions agree with TRBD2. This CDR3 has 16 amino acids. The germline V gene has CDR1 SGHRS and CDR2 YFSETQ. V shed 0 bases, J shed 4 bases, and the junction held 7 bases outside the gene matches. The DNA for the CDR3 is TGCGCCAGCAGCTTGGAATTGCCTAGCGGATACAATGAGCAGTTCTTC. Amino acids: CASSLELPSGYNEQFF.

The chain combines TRBV29-1 with TRBJ2-5; either TRBD1 or TRBD2 may fit D (6 bases each). Germline values: CDR1 SQVTM, CDR2 ANQGSEA. The V and J ends lost 2 bases and 5 bases respectively, with 12 bases between them. The CDR3 runs to 13 residues. This CDR3 is CSVELGGWETQYF. Here the CDR3 DNA reads TGCAGCGTTGAATTGGGGGGCTGGGAGACCCAGTACTTC.

The V call is TRBV13, the J call TRBJ2-3; unclear D gene. The germline CDR1 and CDR2 sequences are PRHDT and FYEKMQ (reference sequence). There are 14 residues in the CDR3. Trimming took off 3 bases at V and 6 bases at J, with 13 bases between the two ends. The CDR3, as DNA: TGTGCCAGCAGCTTGGGTGGGGATGCGGATACGCAGTATTTT. It encodes CASSLGGDADTQYF.

The genes are TRBV19 and TRBJ2-1; 9 nucleotides agree with TRBD2. V shed 3 bases, J shed 4 bases, and the junction held 10 bases outside the gene matches. Looked up from germline, CDR1 is LNHDA and CDR2 is SQIVND (reference sequence). The CDR3 consists of 17 residues. In nucleotides, the CDR3 is TGTGCCAGTAGTATCCTGATTAGCGGGAGTCCGTACAATGAGCAGTTCTTC. It yields the protein CASSILISGSPYNEQFF.

The chain combines TRBV7-9 with TRBJ2-7; TRBD1 is a possible D gene (7 bases). The CDR3 extends over 16 amino acids. The germline gives CDR1 SEHNR, CDR2 FQNEAQ (reference sequence). V lost 5 bases, J lost 2 bases, and 19 bases lay in between. The CDR3 DNA reads TGTGCCAGCAGCGTGAACCAGGGGGGAAAAACCTACGAGCAGTACTTC. Protein sequence: CASSVNQGGKTYEQYF. Full variable domain (remainder filled in from reference TRBV7-9 and TRBJ2-7): DTGVSQNPRHKITKRGQNVTFRCDPISEHNRLYWYRQTLGQGPEFLTYFQNEAQLEKSRLLSDRFSAERPKGSFSTLEIQRTEQGDSAMYLCASSVNQGGKTYEQYFGPGTRLTVT.

The chain couples TRBV5-1 to TRBJ1-4, with 7 bases aligning to TRBD1. CDR1 and CDR2 from the germline V gene are SGHRS and YFSETQ. The CDR3 totals 15 residues. V was pared by 6 bases and J by 5 bases, with 10 bases of the junction left unmatched. In DNA, the CDR3 is TGCGCCAGCAAAGTCTGGGACAGAGAAAATGAAAAACTGTTTTTT. Protein product: CASKVWDRENEKLFF.

The rearrangement uses TRBV11-2 and TRBJ2-7; D may correspond to TRBD1 or TRBD2 (5 bases each). CDR1 and CDR2 (germline): SGHAT, FQNNGV. The CDR3 contains 16 residues. Deletions cut 4 bases from V and 0 bases from J, with 16 bases between. CDR3 DNA sequence: TGTGCCAGCAGCTGGCAAACGGGACCAACCTCCTACGAGCAGTACTTC. Translating gives CASSWQTGPTSYEQYF.

This sequence joins TRBV30 and TRBJ2-2; D remains ambiguous. Germline V gives CDR1 GTSNPN, CDR2 SVGIG (reference sequence). Deletions cut 5 bases from V and 3 bases from J, with 7 bases between. The CDR3 consists of 12 residues. The CDR3, as DNA: TGTGCCTGGTGGGCTTACACCGGGGAGCTGTTTTTT. Amino acid sequence: CAWWAYTGELFF.

This chain connects TRBV29-1 to TRBJ1-2; 8 bases agree with TRBD1. Germline CDR1 SQVTM, CDR2 ANQGSEA. The J segment lost 0 bases and the V segment lost 4 bases, leaving 7 bases of the junction unmatched. The CDR3 consists of 15 residues. The CDR3 spells CSVGGTGFSNYGYTF. In DNA form, the CDR3 reads TGCAGCGTTGGCGGGACAGGTTTTTCTAACTATGGCTACACCTTC.

This CDR3 reads CASSVGDRGLNTEAFF. The CDR3 nucleotides are TGTGCCAGCAGCGTAGGGGACAGGGGGTTGAACACTGAAGCTTTCTTT. The chain links TRBV9 to TRBJ1-1, with 11 bases identical to TRBD1. CDR1 is SGDLS and CDR2 is YYNGEE in the germline V gene. V lost 0 bases and J lost 0; bases outside the gene matches: 1. The CDR3 covers 16 residues.

In DNA form, the CDR3 reads TGTGCCAGCAGTTTATCCCGGCTAGCGGGCGCCTACGAGCAGTACTTC. Translating it yields CASSLSRLAGAYEQYF. The chain employs TRBV28 and TRBJ2-7; 8 bases match TRBD2. The J segment lost 2 bases and the V segment lost 1 base, leaving 7 bases of the junction unmatched. Per germline, CDR1 MDHEN and CDR2 SYDVKM. The CDR3 is 16 amino acids.

This clone was picked up one time. V and J are TRBV6-6 and TRBJ2-3; maybe TRBD1 (7 bases). V was shortened by 7 bases and J by 5 bases, with 10 bases between the two germline ends. Looked up from germline, CDR1 is MNHNY and CDR2 is SVGAGI (reference sequence). This CDR3 is 12 amino acids long. CDR3 amino acids: CASTRGEDTQYF. The CDR3 region has the DNA TGTGCCAGCACCAGGGGGGAAGATACGCAGTATTTT.

In this sample, this clone turned up once. The rearrangement uses TRBV7-6 and TRBJ2-1; 11 nucleotides align to TRBD1. V trimming: 10 bases; J trimming: 7 bases; junction bases outside the gene matches: 9. Germline V gene lookup returns CDR1 SGHVS and CDR2 FNYEAQ. The CDR3 consists of 14 residues. The CDR3 is CATQTGTGGNEQFF. CDR3 coding DNA: TGTGCCACCCAGACCGGGACAGGGGGGAATGAGCAGTTCTTC.